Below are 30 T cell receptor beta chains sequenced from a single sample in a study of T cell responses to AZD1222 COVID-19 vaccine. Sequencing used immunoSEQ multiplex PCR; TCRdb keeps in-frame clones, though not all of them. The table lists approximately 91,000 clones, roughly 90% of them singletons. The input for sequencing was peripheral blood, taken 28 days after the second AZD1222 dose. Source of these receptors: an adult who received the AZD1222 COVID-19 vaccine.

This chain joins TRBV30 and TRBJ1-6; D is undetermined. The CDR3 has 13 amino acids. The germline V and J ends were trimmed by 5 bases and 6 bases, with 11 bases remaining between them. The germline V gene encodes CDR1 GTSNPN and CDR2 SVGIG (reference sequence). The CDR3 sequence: CAWVSALNSPLHF. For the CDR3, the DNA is TGTGCCTGGGTATCGGCCCTTAATTCACCCCTCCACTTT.

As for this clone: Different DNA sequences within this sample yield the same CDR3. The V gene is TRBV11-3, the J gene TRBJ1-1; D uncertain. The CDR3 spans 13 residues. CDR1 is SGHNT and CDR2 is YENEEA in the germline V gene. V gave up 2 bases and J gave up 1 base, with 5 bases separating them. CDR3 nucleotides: TGTGCCAGCAGCTTACAGGAGAACACTGAAGCTTTCTTT. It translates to CASSLQENTEAFF.

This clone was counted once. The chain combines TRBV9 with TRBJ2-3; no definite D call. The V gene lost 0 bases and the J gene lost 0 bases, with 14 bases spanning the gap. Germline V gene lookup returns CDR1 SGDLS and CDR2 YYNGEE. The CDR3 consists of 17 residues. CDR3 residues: CASSVASGLPSTDTQYF. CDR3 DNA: TGTGCCAGCAGCGTAGCTAGTGGGTTACCCAGCACAGATACGCAGTATTTT.

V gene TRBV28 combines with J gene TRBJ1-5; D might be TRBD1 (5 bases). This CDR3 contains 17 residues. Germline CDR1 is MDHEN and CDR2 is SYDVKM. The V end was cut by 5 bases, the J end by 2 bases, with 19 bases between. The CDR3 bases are TGTGCCAGCAGTGGGGGAGGGGCGCCGAGAGGCAATCAGCCCCAGCATTTT. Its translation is CASSGGGAPRGNQPQHF.

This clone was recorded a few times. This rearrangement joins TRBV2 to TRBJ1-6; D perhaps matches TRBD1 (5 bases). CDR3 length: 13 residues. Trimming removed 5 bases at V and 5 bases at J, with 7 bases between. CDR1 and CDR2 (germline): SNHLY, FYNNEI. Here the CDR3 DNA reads TGTGCCAGCAGTTCGACAGATAATTCACCCCTCCACTTT. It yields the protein CASSSTDNSPLHF.

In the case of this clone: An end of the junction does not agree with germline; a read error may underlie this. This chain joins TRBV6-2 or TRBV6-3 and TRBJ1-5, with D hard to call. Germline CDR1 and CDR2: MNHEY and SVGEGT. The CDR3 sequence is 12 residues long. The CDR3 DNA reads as TGTGCCAGCGGTTATTACGGGGAGCCCCAGCATTTT. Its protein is CASGYYGEPQHF.

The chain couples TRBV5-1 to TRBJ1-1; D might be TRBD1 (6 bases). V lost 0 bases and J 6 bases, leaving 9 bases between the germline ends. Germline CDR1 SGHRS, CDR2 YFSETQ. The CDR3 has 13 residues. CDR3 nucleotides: TGCGCCAGCAGCTTGGCAGGGGTGTCTGAAGCTTTCTTT. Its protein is CASSLAGVSEAFF. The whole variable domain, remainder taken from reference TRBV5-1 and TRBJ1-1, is KAGVTQTPRYLIKTRGQQVTLSCSPISGHRSVSWYQQTPGQGLQFLFEYFSETQRNKGNFPGRFSGRQFSNSRSEMNVSTLELGDSALYLCASSLAGVSEAFFGQGTRLTVV.

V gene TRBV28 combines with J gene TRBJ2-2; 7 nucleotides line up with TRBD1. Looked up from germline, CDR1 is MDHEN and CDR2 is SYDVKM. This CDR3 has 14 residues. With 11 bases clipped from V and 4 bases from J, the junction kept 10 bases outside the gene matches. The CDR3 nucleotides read TGTGCCGCCCGAGACAGGGTGATCACCGGGGAGCTGTTTTTT. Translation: CAARDRVITGELFF.

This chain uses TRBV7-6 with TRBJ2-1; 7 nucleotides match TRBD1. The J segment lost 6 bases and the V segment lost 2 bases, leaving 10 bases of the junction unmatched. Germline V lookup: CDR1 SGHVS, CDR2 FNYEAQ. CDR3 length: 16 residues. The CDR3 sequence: CASSLNTGVYTNEQFF. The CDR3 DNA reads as TGTGCCAGCAGCTTAAATACAGGGGTTTATACCAATGAGCAGTTCTTC.

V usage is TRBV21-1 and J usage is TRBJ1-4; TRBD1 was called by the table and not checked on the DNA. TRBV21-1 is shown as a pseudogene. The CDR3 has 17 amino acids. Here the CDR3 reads CASSKRTYRETNEKLFF. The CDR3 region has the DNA TGTGCCAGCAGCAAAAGGACTTACAGGGAGACTAATGAAAAACTGTTTTTT.

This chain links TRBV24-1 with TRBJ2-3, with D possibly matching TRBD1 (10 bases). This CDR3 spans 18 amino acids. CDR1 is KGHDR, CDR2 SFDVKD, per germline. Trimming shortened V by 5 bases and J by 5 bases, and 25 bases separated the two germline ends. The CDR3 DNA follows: TGTGCCACCAGTGGACCGGACAGGGGGGGACTAGCCGGAGATACGCAGTATTTT. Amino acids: CATSGPDRGGLAGDTQYF.

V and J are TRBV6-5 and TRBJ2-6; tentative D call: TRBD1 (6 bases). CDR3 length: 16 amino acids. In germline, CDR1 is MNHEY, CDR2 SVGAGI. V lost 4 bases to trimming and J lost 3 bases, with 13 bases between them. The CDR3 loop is CASSLDSLYGANVLTF. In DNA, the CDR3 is TGTGCCAGCAGTTTGGACAGTCTTTATGGGGCCAACGTCCTGACTTTC.

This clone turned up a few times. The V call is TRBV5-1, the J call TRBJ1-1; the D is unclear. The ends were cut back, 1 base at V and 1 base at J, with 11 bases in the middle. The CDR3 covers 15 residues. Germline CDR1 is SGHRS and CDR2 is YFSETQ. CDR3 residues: CASSLYRGENTEAFF. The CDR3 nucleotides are TGCGCCAGCAGCTTGTATCGTGGGGAGAACACTGAAGCTTTCTTT.

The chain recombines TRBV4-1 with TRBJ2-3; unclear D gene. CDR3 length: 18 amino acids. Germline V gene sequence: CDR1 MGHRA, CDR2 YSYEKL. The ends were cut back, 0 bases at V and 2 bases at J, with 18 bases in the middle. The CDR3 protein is CASSQEPYVYPLTDTQYF. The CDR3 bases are TGCGCCAGCAGCCAAGAACCTTATGTATATCCCCTCACAGATACGCAGTATTTT.

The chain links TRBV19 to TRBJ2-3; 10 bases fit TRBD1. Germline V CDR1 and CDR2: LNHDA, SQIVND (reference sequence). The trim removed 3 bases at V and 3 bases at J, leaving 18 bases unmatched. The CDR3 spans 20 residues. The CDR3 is CASSMSGRQGARISTDTQYF. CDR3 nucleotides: TGTGCCAGTAGTATGAGCGGTCGACAGGGGGCGCGGATCAGTACAGATACGCAGTATTTT.

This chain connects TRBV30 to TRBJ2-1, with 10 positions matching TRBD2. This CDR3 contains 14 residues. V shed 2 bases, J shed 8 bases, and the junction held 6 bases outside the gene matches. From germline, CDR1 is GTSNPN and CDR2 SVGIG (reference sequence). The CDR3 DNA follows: TGTGCCTGGAGTTCTAGCGGGAGTCTCGATGAGCAGTTCTTC. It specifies CAWSSSGSLDEQFF.

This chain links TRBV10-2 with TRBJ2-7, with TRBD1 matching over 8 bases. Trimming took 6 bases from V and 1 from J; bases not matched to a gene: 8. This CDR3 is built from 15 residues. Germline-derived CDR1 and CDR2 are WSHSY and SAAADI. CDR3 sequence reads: CASSYGTGPSYEQYF. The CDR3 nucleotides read TGCGCCAGCAGCTACGGGACAGGTCCTTCCTACGAGCAGTACTTC.

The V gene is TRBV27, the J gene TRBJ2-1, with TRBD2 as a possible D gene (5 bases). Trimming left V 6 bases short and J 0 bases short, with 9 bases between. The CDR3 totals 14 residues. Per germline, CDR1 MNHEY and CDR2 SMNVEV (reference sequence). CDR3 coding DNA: TGTGCCAGCAGCGACGGAGGCTCCTACAATGAGCAGTTCTTC. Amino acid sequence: CASSDGGSYNEQFF.

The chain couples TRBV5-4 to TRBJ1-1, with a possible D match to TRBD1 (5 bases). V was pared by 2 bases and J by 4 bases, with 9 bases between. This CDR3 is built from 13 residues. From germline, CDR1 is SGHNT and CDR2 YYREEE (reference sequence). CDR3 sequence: CASSFRAVTEAFF. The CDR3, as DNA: TGTGCCAGCAGCTTCAGGGCGGTCACTGAAGCTTTCTTT.

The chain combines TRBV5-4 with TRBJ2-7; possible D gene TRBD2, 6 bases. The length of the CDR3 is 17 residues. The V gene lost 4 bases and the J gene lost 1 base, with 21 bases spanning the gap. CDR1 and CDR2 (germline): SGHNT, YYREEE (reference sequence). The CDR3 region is CASSKPFGTGESYEQYF. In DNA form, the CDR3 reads TGTGCCAGCAGCAAGCCCTTTGGGACGGGAGAGTCCTACGAGCAGTACTTC.

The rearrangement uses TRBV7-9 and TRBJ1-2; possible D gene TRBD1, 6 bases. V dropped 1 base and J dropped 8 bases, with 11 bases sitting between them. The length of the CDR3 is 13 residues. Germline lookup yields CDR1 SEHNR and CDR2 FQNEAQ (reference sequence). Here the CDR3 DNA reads TGTGCCAGCAGCTTAGGGGGGGCGCCGGGCTACACCTTC. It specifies CASSLGGAPGYTF.

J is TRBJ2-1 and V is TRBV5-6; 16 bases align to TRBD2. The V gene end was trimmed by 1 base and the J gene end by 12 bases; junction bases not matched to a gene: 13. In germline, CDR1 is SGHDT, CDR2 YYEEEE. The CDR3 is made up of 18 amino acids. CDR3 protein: CASSLTPGLAGGGKGQFF. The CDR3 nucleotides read TGTGCCAGCAGCTTGACCCCGGGACTAGCGGGAGGGGGGAAGGGGCAGTTCTTC.

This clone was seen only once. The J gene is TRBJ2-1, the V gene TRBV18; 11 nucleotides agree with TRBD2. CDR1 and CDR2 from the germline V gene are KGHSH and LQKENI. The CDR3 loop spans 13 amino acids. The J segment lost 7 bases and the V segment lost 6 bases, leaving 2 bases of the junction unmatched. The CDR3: CASSRTSGNEQFF. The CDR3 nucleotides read TGTGCCAGCTCCCGGACTAGCGGGAATGAGCAGTTCTTC.

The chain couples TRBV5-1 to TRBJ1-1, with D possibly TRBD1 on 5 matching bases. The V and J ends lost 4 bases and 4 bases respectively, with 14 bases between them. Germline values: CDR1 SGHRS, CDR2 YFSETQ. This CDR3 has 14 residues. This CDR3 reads CASSPQGSGTEAFF. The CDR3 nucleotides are TGCGCCAGCAGCCCCCAGGGTTCGGGCACTGAAGCTTTCTTT.

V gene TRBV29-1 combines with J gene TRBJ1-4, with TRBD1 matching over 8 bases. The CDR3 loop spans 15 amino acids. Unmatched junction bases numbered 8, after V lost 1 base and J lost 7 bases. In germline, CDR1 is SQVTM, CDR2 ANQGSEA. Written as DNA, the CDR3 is TGCAGCGTTGAAGCGGTGACAGGGGCTGGTGAAAAACTGTTTTTT. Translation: CSVEAVTGAGEKLFF.

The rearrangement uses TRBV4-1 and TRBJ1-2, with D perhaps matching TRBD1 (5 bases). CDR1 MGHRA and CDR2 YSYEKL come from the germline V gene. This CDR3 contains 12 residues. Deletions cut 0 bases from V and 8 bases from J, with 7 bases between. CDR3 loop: CASSQERDGYTF. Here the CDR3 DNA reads TGCGCCAGCAGCCAAGAAAGGGACGGCTACACCTTC.

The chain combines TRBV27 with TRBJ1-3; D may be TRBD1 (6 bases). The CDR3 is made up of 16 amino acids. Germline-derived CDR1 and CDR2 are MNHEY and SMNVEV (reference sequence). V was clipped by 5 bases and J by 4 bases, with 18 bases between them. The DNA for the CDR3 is TGTGCCAGCAGTAATTTGGCAGGGGCTGCCGGAAACACCATATATTTT. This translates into CASSNLAGAAGNTIYF.

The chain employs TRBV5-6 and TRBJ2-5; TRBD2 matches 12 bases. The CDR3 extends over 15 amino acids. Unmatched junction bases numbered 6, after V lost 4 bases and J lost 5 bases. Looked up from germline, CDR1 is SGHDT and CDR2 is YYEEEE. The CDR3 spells CASSQGLAGRETQYF. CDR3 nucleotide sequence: TGTGCCAGCAGCCAAGGACTAGCGGGACGGGAGACCCAGTACTTC.

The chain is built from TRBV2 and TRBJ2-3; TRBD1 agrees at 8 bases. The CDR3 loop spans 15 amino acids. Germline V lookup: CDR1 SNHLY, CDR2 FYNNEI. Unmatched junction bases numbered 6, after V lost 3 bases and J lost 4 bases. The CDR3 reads CASSDRGQLPDTQYF. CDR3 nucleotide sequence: TGTGCCAGCAGTGACAGGGGGCAGCTCCCAGATACGCAGTATTTT.

CDR3 nucleotide sequence: TGTGCCAGCAGCGGGCTCATTTCCAATGAGCAGTTCTTC. This codes for CASSGLISNEQFF. V and J are TRBV5-6 and TRBJ2-1; D uncertain. Germline-derived CDR1 and CDR2 are SGHDT and YYEEEE. V was shortened by 4 bases and J by 6 bases, with 11 bases between the two germline ends. The CDR3 loop spans 13 amino acids.